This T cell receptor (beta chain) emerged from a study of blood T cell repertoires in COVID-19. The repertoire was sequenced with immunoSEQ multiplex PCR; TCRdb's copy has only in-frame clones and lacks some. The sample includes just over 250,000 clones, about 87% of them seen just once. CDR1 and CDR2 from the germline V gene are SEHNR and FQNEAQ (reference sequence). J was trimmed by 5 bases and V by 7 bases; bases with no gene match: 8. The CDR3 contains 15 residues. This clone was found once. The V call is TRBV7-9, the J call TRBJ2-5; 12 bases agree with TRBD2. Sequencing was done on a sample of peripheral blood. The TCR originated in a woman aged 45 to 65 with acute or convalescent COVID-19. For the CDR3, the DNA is TGTGCCAGCACCTTGACTAGCGGGAGCTACGAGACCCAGTACTTC. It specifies CASTLTSGSYETQYF.